Listed below are T cell receptor beta chains from one sample, sequenced in a study of OX40 agonist ivuxolimab in advanced cancers. Sequencing was performed with immunoSEQ multiplex PCR; in TCRdb, only in-frame clones are kept and a portion is missing. The profile shows under 90,000 clones, approximately 81% of them singletons. Source: CD4+ or CD8+ T cells sorted from blood, taken in a trial of the OX40 agonist ivuxolimab. The receptors originated from an adult with an advanced solid tumor such as melanoma, head and neck, liver or kidney cancer. Both conserved end residues are part of each CDR3. The D gene is left open where the match is weak. Only part of the rows carry a size: once, few, many, or a class if the clone is expanded.

>16|TRBJ2-2|TRBV5-1|TRBD1|-
CASSLRRDSPTGELFF
TGCGCCAGCAGCTTACGCCGGGACAGTCCCACCGGGGAGCTGTTTTTT
>13|TRBJ2-3|TRBV19|-|-
CASSMASTDTQYF
TGTGCCAGTAGTATGGCGAGCACAGATACGCAGTATTTT
>14|TRBJ1-6|TRBV15|-|-
CATSTHTGNSPLHF
TGTGCCACCAGCACACACACAGGCAATTCACCCCTCCACTTT
>15|TRBJ2-7|TRBV7-2|TRBD1|-
CASSLEWDRAYEQYF
TGTGCCAGCAGCTTAGAATGGGACAGGGCCTACGAGCAGTACTTC
>14|TRBJ1-1|TRBV15|-|-
CATSISGADTEAFF
TGTGCCACCAGCATTTCAGGGGCGGACACTGAAGCTTTCTTT
>15|TRBJ1-1|TRBV9|TRBD1|-
CASSQSGTGITEAFF
TGTGCCAGCAGCCAATCCGGGACAGGTATCACTGAAGCTTTCTTT
>15|TRBJ2-1|TRBV6-6|TRBD1|-
CASSYSDAGGNEQFF
TGTGCCAGCAGTTACTCGGATGCAGGGGGCAATGAGCAGTTCTTC
>12|TRBJ2-6|TRBV29-1|-|-
CSAYSGANVLTF
TGCAGCGCCTACTCTGGGGCCAACGTCCTGACTTTC
>15|TRBJ1-1|TRBV4-3|-|-
CASSQGKGPNTEAFF
TGCGCCAGCAGCCAAGGGAAGGGCCCCAACACTGAAGCTTTCTTT
>15|TRBJ2-7|TRBV6-1|TRBD2|-
CASSVTSGGAGQQYF
TGTGCCAGCAGTGTTACTAGCGGGGGGGCGGGGCAGCAGTACTTC
>15|TRBJ2-3|TRBV7-3|TRBD2|-
CASSLSGGYRDTQYF
TGTGCCAGCAGCCTTAGCGGGGGGTATCGAGATACGCAGTATTTT
>17|TRBJ2-1|TRBV7-2|TRBD2|-
CASSLVSGGSSYNEQFF
TGTGCCAGCAGCTTAGTTAGCGGGGGGAGCTCCTACAATGAGCAGTTCTTC
>15|TRBJ2-3|TRBV4-2|-|-
CASSETSGLTDTQYF
TGTGCCAGCAGCGAGACCTCCGGACTCACAGATACGCAGTATTTT
>15|TRBJ2-2|TRBV19|TRBD2|once
CASNQGGRLDGELFF
TGTGCCAGTAACCAGGGCGGGAGGTTGGACGGGGAGCTGTTTTTT
>16|TRBJ2-3|TRBV28|-|-
CASSRKLGGSADTQYF
TGTGCCAGCAGCCGAAAGCTAGGGGGGAGTGCAGATACGCAGTATTTT
>13|TRBJ1-5|TRBV10-3|-|-
CAISDNSNQPQHF
TGTGCCATCAGTGACAATAGCAATCAGCCCCAGCATTTT
>13|TRBJ2-3|TRBV19|-|-
CASEGSGTDTQYF
TGTGCCAGTGAAGGTTCTGGCACAGATACGCAGTATTTT
>12|TRBJ2-1|TRBV2|-|few
CASRPDYNEQFF
TGTGCCAGCAGACCCGACTACAATGAGCAGTTCTTC
>15|TRBJ1-2|TRBV6-5|-|-
CASTKGGPANYGYTF
TGTGCCAGCACCAAGGGGGGCCCAGCTAACTATGGCTACACCTTC
>11|TRBJ1-5|TRBV19|-|-
CASSVFATWHF
TGTGCCAGTAGTGTTTTCGCGACATGGCATTTT
>13|TRBJ2-3|TRBV11-3|-|few
CASSLAGADTQYF
TGTGCCAGCAGCTTAGCCGGCGCAGATACGCAGTATTTT
>13|TRBJ1-5|TRBV27|-|-
CASGRGQGQPQHF
TGTGCCAGCGGAAGGGGTCAGGGTCAGCCCCAGCATTTT
>14|TRBJ2-5|TRBV5-1|-|-
CASSLAQGKETQYF
TGCGCCAGCAGCTTGGCCCAGGGGAAAGAGACCCAGTACTTC
>14|TRBJ2-1|TRBV18|-|once
CASSPPMTAREQFF
TGTGCCAGCTCACCACCGATGACCGCAAGAGAGCAGTTCTTC
>16|TRBJ2-7|TRBV5-6|-|-
CASSLMGAQRVYEQYF
TGTGCCAGCAGCTTGATGGGGGCGCAGAGGGTCTACGAGCAGTACTTC
>16|TRBJ2-5|TRBV9|-|-
CASSAYQGGVWETQYF
TGTGCCAGCAGCGCCTATCAAGGCGGCGTGTGGGAGACCCAGTACTTC
>15|TRBJ2-7|TRBV5-6|TRBD1|-
CASSFGTGTGYEQYF
TGTGCCAGCAGCTTTGGGACCGGGACAGGGTACGAGCAGTACTTC
>15|TRBJ2-3|TRBV5-8|-|-
CASSLVSGGTDTQYF
TGTGCCAGCAGCTTGGTTTCGGGAGGCACAGATACGCAGTATTTT
>14|TRBJ1-1|TRBV6-5|-|-
CASSVDRSQIEAFF
TGTGCCAGCAGTGTAGACAGGTCTCAAATCGAAGCTTTCTTT
>17|TRBJ2-7|TRBV7-2|-|-
CASSLDGHTAASYEQYF
TGTGCCAGCAGCTTAGACGGCCACACCGCCGCTTCCTACGAGCAGTACTTC
>15|TRBJ1-4|TRBV5-1|TRBD1|-
CASSSTGATNEKLFF
TGCGCCAGCAGCTCGACAGGGGCAACTAATGAAAAACTGTTTTTT
>14|TRBJ1-6|TRBV15|TRBD1|few
CATSRGTGDSPLHF
TGTGCCACCAGCAGAGGGACAGGGGATTCACCCCTCCACTTT
>15|TRBJ2-7|TRBV30|TRBD2|once
CAWSTGLAGRTGQYF
TGTGCCTGGAGTACAGGACTAGCGGGACGCACGGGGCAGTACTTC
>14|TRBJ1-6|TRBV7-8|-|-
CASSNDRNNSPLHF
TGTGCCAGCAGCAACGACAGAAATAATTCACCCCTCCACTTT
>12|TRBJ2-7|TRBV5-1|-|-
CASRDSGYEQYF
TGCGCCAGCAGGGACAGCGGTTACGAGCAGTACTTC
>15|TRBJ1-2|TRBV7-2|-|-
CASSPATWLPYGYTF
TGTGCCAGCAGCCCTGCAACATGGCTACCCTATGGCTACACCTTC
>15|TRBJ2-7|TRBV28|-|-
CASTLSGSPDYEQYF
TGTGCCAGCACTCTCTCCGGGTCGCCAGACTACGAGCAGTACTTC
>16|TRBJ2-7|TRBV14|TRBD2|-
CASSHPLSGGRYEQYF
TGTGCCAGCAGCCACCCTCTTAGCGGGGGACGGTACGAGCAGTACTTC
>13|TRBJ2-1|TRBV19|-|-
CASSGQKGGEQFF
TGTGCCAGTAGCGGCCAAAAAGGGGGTGAGCAGTTCTTC
>11|TRBJ2-1|TRBV4-3|-|once
CASSQLARQFF
TGCGCCAGCAGCCAACTAGCAAGGCAGTTCTTC
>15|TRBJ2-7|TRBV28|TRBD1|-
CASQPAVGQDYEQYF
TGTGCCAGCCAACCCGCCGTGGGACAGGACTACGAGCAGTACTTC
>11|TRBJ1-3|TRBV29-1|-|-
CSVVSGNTIYF
TGCAGCGTTGTGTCTGGAAACACCATATATTTT
>15|TRBJ1-6|TRBV7-2|TRBD1|-
CASSLSTGQDSPLHF
TGTGCCAGCAGCCTATCGACAGGGCAAGATTCACCCCTCCACTTT
>19|TRBJ2-4|TRBV10-1|-|-
CASSDKADPPRQNTNIQYF
TGCGCCAGCAGTGATAAAGCTGATCCACCGAGACAGAATACAAACATTCAGTACTTC
>15|TRBJ1-4|TRBV2|TRBD1|-
CASSEVRGREEKLFF
TGTGCCAGCAGTGAAGTCAGGGGGCGCGAGGAAAAACTGTTTTTT
>16|TRBJ2-3|TRBV9|-|few
CASSVGLTRSTDTQYF
TGTGCCAGCAGCGTAGGTCTCACGAGAAGCACAGATACGCAGTATTTT
>11|TRBJ2-7|TRBV20-1|-|-
CSARLEYEQYF
TGCAGTGCTAGATTGGAATACGAGCAGTACTTC
>15|TRBJ2-4|TRBV28|-|once
CASSFIGGAKNIQYF
TGTGCCAGCAGTTTTATCGGGGGAGCCAAAAACATTCAGTACTTC
>16|TRBJ1-1|TRBV5-4|-|-
CASSPIGEGVGPEAFF
TGTGCCAGCAGCCCTATCGGGGAGGGCGTTGGCCCTGAAGCTTTCTTT
>15|TRBJ1-4|TRBV28|TRBD1|-
CVSSTTGQGREKLFF
TGTGTCAGCAGTACAACGGGACAGGGGAGAGAAAAACTGTTTTTT
>18|TRBJ2-2|TRBV10-2|TRBD2|-
CASRKPTNGGGPPGELFF
TGCGCCAGCAGAAAACCCACCAACGGGGGGGGCCCACCCGGGGAGCTGTTTTTT
>19|TRBJ2-7|TRBV14|TRBD2|-
CASSQVLLEREALTYEQYF
TGTGCCAGCAGCCAAGTCCTTTTGGAGCGGGAGGCCCTAACCTACGAGCAGTACTTC
>13|TRBJ1-2|TRBV2|-|-
CASSEARGYGYTF
TGTGCCAGCAGTGAAGCCAGGGGCTATGGCTACACCTTC
>14|TRBJ1-3|TRBV6-1|TRBD1|-
CASTTGGSGNTIYF
TGTGCCAGCACTACAGGGGGAAGTGGAAACACCATATATTTT
>14|TRBJ2-7|TRBV6-5|TRBD2|-
CASSPSGGGYEQYF
TGTGCCAGCAGCCCATCCGGGGGGGGCTACGAGCAGTACTTC
>13|TRBJ1-2|TRBV2|TRBD1|-
CASSGQGADGYTF
TGTGCCAGCAGTGGACAGGGGGCAGATGGCTACACCTTC
>14|TRBJ1-4|TRBV2|-|-
CASSEIGLNEKLFF
TGTGCCAGCAGTGAAATAGGGCTTAATGAAAAACTGTTTTTT
>15|TRBJ2-7|TRBV2|TRBD1|few
CASTLTGSSSYEQYF
TGTGCCAGCACCCTGACAGGGTCGAGCTCCTACGAGCAGTACTTC